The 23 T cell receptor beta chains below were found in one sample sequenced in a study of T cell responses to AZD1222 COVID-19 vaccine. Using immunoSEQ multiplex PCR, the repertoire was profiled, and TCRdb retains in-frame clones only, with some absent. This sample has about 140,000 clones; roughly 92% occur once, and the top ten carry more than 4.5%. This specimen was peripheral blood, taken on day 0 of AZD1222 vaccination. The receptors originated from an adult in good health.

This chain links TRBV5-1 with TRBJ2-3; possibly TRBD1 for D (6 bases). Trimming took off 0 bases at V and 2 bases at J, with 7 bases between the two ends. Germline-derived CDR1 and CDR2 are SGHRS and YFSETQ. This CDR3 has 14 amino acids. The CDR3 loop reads CASSLGTATDTQYF. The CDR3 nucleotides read TGCGCCAGCAGCTTGGGGACAGCCACAGATACGCAGTATTTT.

The CDR3 spells CASSLQGTTNEKLFF. The CDR3 coding sequence is TGTGCCAGCAGCTTACAAGGGACAACTAATGAAAAACTGTTTTTT. The chain combines TRBV2 with TRBJ1-4; D is uncertain. Germline V CDR1 and CDR2: SNHLY, FYNNEI. With 6 bases removed from V and 0 bases from J, the gap between germline ends came to 11 bases. The CDR3 loop spans 15 amino acids.

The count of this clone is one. In DNA, the CDR3 is TGTGCCAGCATCAAGACTAGCGGGGGGCTCGCCTACAATGAGCAGTTCTTC. Protein: CASIKTSGGLAYNEQFF. This chain joins TRBV2 and TRBJ2-1, with 13 bases that match TRBD2. Germline lookup yields CDR1 SNHLY and CDR2 FYNNEI. V dropped 7 bases and J dropped 2; count of bases not matched to a gene: 8. CDR3 length: 17 residues.

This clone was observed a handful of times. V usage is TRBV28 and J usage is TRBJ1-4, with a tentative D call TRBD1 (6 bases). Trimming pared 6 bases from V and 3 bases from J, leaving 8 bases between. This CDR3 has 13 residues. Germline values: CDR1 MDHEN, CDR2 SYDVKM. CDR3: CASRDRPNEKLFF. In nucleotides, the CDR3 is TGTGCCAGCAGGGACAGACCTAATGAAAAACTGTTTTTT.

CDR3 sequence: CASTLAGSERKLFF. CDR3 nucleotide sequence: TGTGCCAGCACCCTCGCCGGGTCGGAGAGAAAACTGTTTTTT. This rearrangement joins TRBV28 to TRBJ1-4; unclear D gene. Germline V CDR1 and CDR2: MDHEN, SYDVKM. This CDR3 has 14 amino acids. Trimming cost V 7 bases and J 10 bases, with 19 bases left between them.

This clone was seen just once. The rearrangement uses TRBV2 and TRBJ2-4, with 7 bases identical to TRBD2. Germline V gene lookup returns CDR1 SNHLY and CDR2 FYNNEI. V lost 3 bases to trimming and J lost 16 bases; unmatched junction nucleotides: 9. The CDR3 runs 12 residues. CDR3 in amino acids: CASSERGSVGYF. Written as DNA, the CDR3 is TGTGCCAGCAGTGAGCGGGGGTCAGTCGGATACTTC.

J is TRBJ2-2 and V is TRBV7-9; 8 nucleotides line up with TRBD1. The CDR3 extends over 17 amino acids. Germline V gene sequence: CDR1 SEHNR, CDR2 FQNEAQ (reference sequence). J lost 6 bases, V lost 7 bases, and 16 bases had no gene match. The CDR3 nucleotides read TGTGCCAGCACGCAAAACCTTGGACAGGGATCCGCCGGGGAGCTGTTTTTT. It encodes CASTQNLGQGSAGELFF.

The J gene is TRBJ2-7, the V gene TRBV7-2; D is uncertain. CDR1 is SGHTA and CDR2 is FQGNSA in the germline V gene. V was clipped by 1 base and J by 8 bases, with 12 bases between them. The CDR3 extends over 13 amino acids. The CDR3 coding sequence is TGTGCCAGCAGCTTAGACAAGGACCAGAAGCAGTACTTC. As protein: CASSLDKDQKQYF.

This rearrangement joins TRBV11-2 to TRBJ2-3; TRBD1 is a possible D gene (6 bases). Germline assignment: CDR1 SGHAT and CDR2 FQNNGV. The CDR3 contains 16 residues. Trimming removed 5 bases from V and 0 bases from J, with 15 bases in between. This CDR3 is CASSPGVDPSTDTQYF. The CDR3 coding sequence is TGTGCCAGCAGCCCAGGGGTTGACCCTAGCACAGATACGCAGTATTTT. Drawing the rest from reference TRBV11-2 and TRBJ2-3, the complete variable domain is EAGVAQSPRYKIIEKRQSVAFWCNPISGHATLYWYQQILGQGPKLLIQFQNNGVVDDSQLPKDRFSAERLKGVDSTLKIQPAKLEDSAVYLCASSPGVDPSTDTQYFGPGTRLTVL.

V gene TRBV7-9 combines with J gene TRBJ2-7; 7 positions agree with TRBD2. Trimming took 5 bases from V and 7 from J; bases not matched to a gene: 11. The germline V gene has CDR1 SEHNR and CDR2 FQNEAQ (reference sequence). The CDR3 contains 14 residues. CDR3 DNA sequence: TGTGCCAGCAGCGCCGGCGGGGGTGGCGAAGAGCAGTACTTC. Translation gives CASSAGGGGEEQYF. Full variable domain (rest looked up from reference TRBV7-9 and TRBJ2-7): DTGVSQNPRHKITKRGQNVTFRCDPISEHNRLYWYRQTLGQGPEFLTYFQNEAQLEKSRLLSDRFSAERPKGSFSTLEIQRTEQGDSAMYLCASSAGGGGEEQYFGPGTRLTVT.

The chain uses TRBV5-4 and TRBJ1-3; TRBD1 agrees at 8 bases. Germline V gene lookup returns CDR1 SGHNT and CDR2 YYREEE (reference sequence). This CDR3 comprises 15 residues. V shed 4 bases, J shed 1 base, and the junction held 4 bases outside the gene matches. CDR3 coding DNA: TGTGCCAGCAGCGTGGACAGGGCTTCTGGAAACACCATATATTTT. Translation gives CASSVDRASGNTIYF.

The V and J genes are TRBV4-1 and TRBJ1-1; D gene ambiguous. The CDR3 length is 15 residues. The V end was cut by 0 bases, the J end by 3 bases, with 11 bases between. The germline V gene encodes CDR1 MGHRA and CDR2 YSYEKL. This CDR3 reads CASSQDPGLDTEAFF. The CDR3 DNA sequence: TGCGCCAGCAGCCAAGACCCCGGCTTGGACACTGAAGCTTTCTTT.

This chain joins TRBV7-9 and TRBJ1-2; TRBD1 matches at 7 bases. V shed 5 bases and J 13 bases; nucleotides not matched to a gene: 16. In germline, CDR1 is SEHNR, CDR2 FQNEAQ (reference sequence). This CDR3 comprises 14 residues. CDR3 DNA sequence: TGTGCCAGCAGCCCCCGAGCGGAGGGGGCTTTATCCACCTTC. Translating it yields CASSPRAEGALSTF.

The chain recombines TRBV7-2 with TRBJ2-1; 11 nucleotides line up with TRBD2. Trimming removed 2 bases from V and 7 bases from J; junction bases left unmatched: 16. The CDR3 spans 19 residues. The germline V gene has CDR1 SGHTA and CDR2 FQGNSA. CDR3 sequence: CASSLYLAGGHPGGNEQFF. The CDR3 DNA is TGTGCCAGCAGCTTATACCTAGCGGGAGGCCACCCGGGGGGGAATGAGCAGTTCTTC.

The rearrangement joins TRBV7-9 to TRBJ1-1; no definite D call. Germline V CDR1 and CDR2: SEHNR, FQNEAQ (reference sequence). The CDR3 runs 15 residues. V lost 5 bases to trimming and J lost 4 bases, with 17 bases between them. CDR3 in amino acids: CASSPRAGLGTEAFF. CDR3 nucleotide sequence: TGTGCCAGCAGCCCGAGAGCGGGGTTGGGCACTGAAGCTTTCTTT.

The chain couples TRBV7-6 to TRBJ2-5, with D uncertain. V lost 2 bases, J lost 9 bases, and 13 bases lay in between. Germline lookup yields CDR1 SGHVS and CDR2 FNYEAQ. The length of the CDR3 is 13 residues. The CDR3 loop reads CASSLSRSAAQYF. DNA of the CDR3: TGTGCCAGCAGCTTATCCAGGAGTGCGGCCCAGTACTTC.

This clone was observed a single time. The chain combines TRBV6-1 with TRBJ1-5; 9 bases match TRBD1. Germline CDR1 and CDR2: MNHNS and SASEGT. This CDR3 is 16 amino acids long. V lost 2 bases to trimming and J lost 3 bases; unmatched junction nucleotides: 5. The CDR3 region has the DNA TGTGCCAGCAGTGAACCGGGACAGGGCCTCAATCAGCCCCAGCATTTT. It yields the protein CASSEPGQGLNQPQHF.

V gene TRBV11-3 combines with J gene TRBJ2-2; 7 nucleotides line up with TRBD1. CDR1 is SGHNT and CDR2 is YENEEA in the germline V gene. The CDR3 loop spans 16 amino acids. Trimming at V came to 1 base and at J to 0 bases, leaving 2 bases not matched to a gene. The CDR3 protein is CASSLVGGTNTGELFF. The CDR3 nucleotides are TGTGCCAGCAGCTTAGTAGGGGGCACGAACACCGGGGAGCTGTTTTTT.

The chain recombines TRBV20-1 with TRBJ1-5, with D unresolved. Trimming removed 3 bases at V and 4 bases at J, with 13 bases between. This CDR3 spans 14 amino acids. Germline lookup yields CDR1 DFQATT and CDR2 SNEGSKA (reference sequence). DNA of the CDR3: TGCAGTGCTAGTTACAAACCGGGTAATCAGCCCCAGCATTTT. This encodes CSASYKPGNQPQHF.

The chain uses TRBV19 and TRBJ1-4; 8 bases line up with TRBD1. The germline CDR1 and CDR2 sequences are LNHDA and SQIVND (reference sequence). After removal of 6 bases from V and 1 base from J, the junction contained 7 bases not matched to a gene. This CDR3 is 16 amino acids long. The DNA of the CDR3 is TGTGCCAGTAGGACAGGGGAGTTAGGAACTAATGAAAAACTGTTTTTT. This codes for CASRTGELGTNEKLFF.

In nucleotides, the CDR3 is TGCGCCAGCAATTTCCTACCTGGGGCCAACGTCCTGACTTTC. Its translation is CASNFLPGANVLTF. The genes are TRBV10-1 and TRBJ2-6; D ambiguous. V was clipped by 7 bases and J by 2 bases, with 9 bases between them. The germline CDR1 and CDR2 sequences are WNHNN and SYGVQD (reference sequence). The CDR3 contains 14 residues.

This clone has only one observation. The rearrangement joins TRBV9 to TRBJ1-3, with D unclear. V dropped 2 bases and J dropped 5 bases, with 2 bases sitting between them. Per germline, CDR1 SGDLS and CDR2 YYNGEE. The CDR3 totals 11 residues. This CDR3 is CASSVRNTIYF. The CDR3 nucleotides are TGTGCCAGCAGCGTTCGAAACACCATATATTTT. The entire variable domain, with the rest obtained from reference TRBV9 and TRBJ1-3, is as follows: DSGVTQTPKHLITATGQRVTLRCSPRSGDLSVYWYQQSLDQGLQFLIQYYNGEERAKGNILERFSAQQFPDLHSELNLSSLELGDSALYFCASSVRNTIYFGEGSWLTVV.

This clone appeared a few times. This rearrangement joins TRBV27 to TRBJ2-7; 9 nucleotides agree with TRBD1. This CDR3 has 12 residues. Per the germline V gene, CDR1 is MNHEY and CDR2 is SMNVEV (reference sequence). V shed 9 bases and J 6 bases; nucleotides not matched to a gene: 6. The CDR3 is CASRTGVSEQYF. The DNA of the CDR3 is TGTGCCAGTAGGACAGGGGTAAGCGAGCAGTACTTC.